The T cell receptor beta chain described here comes from a study of technical replicates of blood from several donors. Libraries were prepared by immunoSEQ multiplex PCR; TCRdb keeps only in-frame clonotypes and omits some of them. Of some 70,000 clones in the sample, 95% to 98% are singletons; the top ten hold more than 0.25%. The specimen was T cells isolated from PBMCs. This sequence was found in a human donor in good health.

Here the CDR3 DNA reads TGTGCCAGCAGTGCCCTAGCGGTAGATACGCAGTATTTT. Translated, it gives CASSALAVDTQYF. V and J are TRBV6-1 and TRBJ2-3; 7 bases align to TRBD2. This CDR3 is 13 amino acids long. CDR1 and CDR2 (germline): MNHNS, SASEGT. V gave up 4 bases and J gave up 5 bases; unmatched junction bases: 3.